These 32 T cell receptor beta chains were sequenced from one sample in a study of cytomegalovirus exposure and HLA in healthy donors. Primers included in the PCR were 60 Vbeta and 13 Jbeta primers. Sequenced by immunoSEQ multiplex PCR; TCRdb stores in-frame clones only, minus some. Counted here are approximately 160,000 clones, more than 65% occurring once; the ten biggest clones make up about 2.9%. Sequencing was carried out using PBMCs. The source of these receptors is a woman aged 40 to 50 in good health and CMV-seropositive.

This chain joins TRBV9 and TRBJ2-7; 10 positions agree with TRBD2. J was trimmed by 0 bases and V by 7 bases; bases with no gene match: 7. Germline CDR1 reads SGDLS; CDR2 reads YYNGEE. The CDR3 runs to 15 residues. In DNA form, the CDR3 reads TGTGCCAGCTCCCGGGCTAGCGGGAGCTCCTACGAGCAGTACTTC. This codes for CASSRASGSSYEQYF.

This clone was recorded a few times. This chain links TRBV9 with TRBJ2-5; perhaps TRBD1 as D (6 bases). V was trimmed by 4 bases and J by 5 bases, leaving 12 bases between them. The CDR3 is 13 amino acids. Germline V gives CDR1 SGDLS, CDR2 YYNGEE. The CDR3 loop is CASSLRGDETQYF. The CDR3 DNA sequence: TGTGCCAGCAGCCTCAGGGGTGACGAGACCCAGTACTTC. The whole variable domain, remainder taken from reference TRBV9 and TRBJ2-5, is DSGVTQTPKHLITATGQRVTLRCSPRSGDLSVYWYQQSLDQGLQFLIQYYNGEERAKGNILERFSAQQFPDLHSELNLSSLELGDSALYFCASSLRGDETQYFGPGTRLLVL.

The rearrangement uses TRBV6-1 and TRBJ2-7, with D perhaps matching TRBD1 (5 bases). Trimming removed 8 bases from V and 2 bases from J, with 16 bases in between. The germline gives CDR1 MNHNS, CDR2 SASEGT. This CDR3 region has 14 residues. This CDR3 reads CASLLGPGTYEQYF. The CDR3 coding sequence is TGTGCCAGCCTCTTGGGTCCAGGGACCTACGAGCAGTACTTC.

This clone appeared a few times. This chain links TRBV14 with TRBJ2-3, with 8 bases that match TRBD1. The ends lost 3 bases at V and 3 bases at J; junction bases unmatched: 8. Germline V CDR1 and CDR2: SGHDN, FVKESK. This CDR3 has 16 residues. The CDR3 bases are TGTGCCAGCAGCCACATTGGGACAGGAGAGACAGATACGCAGTATTTT. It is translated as CASSHIGTGETDTQYF. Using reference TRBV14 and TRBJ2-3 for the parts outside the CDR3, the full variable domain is EAGVTQFPSHSVIEKGQTVTLRCDPISGHDNLYWYRRVMGKEIKFLLHFVKESKQDESGMPNNRFLAERTGGTYSTLKVQPAELEDSGVYFCASSHIGTGETDTQYFGPGTRLTVL.

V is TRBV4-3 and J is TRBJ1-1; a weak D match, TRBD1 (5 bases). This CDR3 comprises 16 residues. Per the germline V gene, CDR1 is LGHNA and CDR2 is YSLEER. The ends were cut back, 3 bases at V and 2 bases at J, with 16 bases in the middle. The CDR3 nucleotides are TGCGCCAGCAGCCAGTCTCGCGCGGGGGAAAACACTGAAGCTTTCTTT. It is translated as CASSQSRAGENTEAFF.

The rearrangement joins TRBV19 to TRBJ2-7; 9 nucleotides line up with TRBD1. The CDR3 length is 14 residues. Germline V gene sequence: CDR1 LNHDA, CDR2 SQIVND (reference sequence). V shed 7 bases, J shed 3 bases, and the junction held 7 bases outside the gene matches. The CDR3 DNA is TGTGCCAGTAATTCCGGGACAGGGTTCTACGAGCAGTACTTC. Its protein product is CASNSGTGFYEQYF.

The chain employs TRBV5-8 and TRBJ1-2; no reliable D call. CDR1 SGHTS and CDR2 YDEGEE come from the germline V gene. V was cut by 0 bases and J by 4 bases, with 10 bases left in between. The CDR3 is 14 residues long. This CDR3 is CASSLEPGTYGYTF. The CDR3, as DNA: TGTGCCAGCAGCTTGGAACCGGGAACCTATGGCTACACCTTC.

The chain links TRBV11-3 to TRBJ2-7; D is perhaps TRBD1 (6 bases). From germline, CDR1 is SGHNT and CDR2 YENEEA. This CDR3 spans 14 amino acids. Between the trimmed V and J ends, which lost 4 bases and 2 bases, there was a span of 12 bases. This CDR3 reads CASSWPGTTYEQYF. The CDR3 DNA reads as TGTGCCAGCAGCTGGCCCGGGACAACCTACGAGCAGTACTTC.

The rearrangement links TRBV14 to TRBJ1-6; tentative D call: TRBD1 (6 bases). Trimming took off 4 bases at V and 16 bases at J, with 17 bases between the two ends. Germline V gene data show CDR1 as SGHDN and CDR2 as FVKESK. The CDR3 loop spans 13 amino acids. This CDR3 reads CASSPLDRRPLHF. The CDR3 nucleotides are TGTGCCAGCAGCCCCTTAGACAGGCGTCCTCTCCACTTT.

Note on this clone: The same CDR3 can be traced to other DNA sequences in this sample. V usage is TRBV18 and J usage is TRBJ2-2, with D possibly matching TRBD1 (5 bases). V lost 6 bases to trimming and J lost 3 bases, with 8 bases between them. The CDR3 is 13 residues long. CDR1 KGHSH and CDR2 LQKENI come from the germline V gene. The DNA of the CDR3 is TGTGCCAGCTCCCCCAGGGACACCGGGGAGCTGTTTTTT. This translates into CASSPRDTGELFF.

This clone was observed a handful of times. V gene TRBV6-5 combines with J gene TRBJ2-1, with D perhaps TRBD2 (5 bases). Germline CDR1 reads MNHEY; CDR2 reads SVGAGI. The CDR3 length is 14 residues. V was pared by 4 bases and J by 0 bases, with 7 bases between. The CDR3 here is CASSSRDSYNEQFF. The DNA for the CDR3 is TGTGCCAGCAGTTCCCGGGACTCCTACAATGAGCAGTTCTTC.

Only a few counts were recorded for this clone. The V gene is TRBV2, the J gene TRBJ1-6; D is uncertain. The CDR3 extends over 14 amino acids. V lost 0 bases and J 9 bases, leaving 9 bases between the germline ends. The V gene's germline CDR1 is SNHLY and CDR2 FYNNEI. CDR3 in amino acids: CASSEAPGVSPLHF. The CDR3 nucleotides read TGTGCCAGCAGTGAAGCTCCAGGCGTTTCACCCCTCCACTTT.

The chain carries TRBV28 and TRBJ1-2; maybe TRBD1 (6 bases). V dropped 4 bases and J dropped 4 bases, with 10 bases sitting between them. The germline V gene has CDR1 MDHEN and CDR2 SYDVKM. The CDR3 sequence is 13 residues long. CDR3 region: CASSSGQSYGYTF. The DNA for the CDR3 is TGTGCCAGCAGTTCCGGACAGTCCTATGGCTACACCTTC.

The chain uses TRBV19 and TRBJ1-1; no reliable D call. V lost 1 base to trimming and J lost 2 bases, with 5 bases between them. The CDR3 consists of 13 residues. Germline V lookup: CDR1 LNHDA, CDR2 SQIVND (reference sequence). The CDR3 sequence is CASSIGGNTEAFF. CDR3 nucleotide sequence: TGTGCCAGTAGTATAGGAGGAAACACTGAAGCTTTCTTT.

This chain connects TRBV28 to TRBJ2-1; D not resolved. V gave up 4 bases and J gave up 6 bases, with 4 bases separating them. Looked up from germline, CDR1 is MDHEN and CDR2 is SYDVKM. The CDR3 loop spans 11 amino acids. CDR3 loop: CASSSRNEQFF. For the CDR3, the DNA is TGTGCCAGCAGTTCCCGCAATGAGCAGTTCTTC. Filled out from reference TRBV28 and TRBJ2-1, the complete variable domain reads DVKVTQSSRYLVKRTGEKVFLECVQDMDHENMFWYRQDPGLGLRLIYFSYDVKMKEKGDIPEGYSVSREKKERFSLILESASTNQTSMYLCASSSRNEQFFGPGTRLTVL.

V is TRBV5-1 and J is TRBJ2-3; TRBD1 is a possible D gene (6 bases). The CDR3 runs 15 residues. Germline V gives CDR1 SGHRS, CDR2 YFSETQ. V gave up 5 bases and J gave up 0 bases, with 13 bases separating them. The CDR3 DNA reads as TGCGCCAGCAGAAACAGGGATTCTAGCACAGATACGCAGTATTTT. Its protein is CASRNRDSSTDTQYF.

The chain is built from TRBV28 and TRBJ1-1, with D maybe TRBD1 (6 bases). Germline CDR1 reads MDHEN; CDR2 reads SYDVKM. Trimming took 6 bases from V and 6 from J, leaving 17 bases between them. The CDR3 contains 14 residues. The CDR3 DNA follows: TGTGCCAGCAGCCTCCCGGGACATGCCGCTGAAGCTTTCTTT. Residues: CASSLPGHAAEAFF.

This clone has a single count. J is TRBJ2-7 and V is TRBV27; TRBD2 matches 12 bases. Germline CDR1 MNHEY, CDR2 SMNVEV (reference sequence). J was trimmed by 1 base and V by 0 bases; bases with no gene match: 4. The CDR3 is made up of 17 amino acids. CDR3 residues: CASSLSLAGGPSYEQYF. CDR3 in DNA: TGTGCCAGCAGTTTATCTCTAGCGGGAGGGCCGTCCTACGAGCAGTACTTC.

The CDR3 nucleotides read TGTGCCAGCACCGGGGGATCTGAAGCTTTCTTT. Its protein is CASTGGSEAFF. The chain links TRBV6-5 to TRBJ1-1, with a possible D match to TRBD1 (5 bases). V was shortened by 7 bases and J by 6 bases, with 9 bases between the two germline ends. The CDR3 totals 11 residues. Germline V CDR1 and CDR2: MNHEY, SVGAGI.

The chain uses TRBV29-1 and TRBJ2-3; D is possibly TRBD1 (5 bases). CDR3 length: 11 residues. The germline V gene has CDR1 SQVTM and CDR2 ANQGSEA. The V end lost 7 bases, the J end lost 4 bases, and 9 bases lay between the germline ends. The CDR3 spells CSAQVSDTQYF. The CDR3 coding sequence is TGCAGCGCACAGGTCTCAGATACGCAGTATTTT.

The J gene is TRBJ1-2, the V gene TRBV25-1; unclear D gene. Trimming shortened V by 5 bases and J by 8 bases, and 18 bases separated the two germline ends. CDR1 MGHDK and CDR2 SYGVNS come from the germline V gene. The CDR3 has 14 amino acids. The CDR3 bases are TGTGCCAGCAGTTCGGAATCGGGAGTCCAGGGCTACACCTTC. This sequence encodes CASSSESGVQGYTF.

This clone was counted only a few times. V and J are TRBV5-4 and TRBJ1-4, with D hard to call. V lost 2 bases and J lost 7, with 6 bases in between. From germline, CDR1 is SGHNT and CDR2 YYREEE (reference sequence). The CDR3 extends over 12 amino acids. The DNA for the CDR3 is TGTGCCAGCAGCTTAGCGGGTGAAAAACTGTTTTTT. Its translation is CASSLAGEKLFF.

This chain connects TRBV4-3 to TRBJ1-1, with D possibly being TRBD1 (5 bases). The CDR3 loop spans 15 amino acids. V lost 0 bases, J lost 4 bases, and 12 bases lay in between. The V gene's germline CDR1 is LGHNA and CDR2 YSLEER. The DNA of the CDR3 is TGCGCCAGCAGCCAAGAGGGCAGGGTACCCACTGAAGCTTTCTTT. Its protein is CASSQEGRVPTEAFF.

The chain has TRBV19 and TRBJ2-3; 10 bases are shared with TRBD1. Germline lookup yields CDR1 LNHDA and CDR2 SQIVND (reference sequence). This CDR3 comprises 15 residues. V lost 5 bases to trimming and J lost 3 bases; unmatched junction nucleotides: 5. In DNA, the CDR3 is TGTGCCAGTAGTGAGGGGACAGGGGTGACAGATACGCAGTATTTT. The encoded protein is CASSEGTGVTDTQYF.

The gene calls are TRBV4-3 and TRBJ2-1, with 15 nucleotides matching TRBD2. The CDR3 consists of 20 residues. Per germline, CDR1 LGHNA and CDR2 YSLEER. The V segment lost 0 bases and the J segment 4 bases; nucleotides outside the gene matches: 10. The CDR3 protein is CASSQDLPGTSGGRYNEQFF. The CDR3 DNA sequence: TGCGCCAGCAGCCAAGATCTCCCAGGGACTAGCGGGGGGAGGTACAATGAGCAGTTCTTC.

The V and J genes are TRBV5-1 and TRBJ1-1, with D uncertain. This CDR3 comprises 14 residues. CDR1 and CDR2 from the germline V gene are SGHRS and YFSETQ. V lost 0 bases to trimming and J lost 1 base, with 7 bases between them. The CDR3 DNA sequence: TGCGCCAGCAGCTTGGCCCCGGGGAACACTGAAGCTTTCTTT. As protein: CASSLAPGNTEAFF.

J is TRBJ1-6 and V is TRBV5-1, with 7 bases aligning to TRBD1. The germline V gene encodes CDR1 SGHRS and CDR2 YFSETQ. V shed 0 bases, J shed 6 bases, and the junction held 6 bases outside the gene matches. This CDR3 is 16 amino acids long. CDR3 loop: CASSLGAGGSNSPLHF. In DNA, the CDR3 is TGCGCCAGCAGCTTGGGGGCAGGGGGAAGTAATTCACCCCTCCACTTT.

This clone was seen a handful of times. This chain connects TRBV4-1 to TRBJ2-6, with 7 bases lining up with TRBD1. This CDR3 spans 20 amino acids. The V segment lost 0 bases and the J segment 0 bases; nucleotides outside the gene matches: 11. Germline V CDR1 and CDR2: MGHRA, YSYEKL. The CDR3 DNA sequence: TGCGCCAGCAGCCAAGACCCCCCGACAGGGATACCCTCTGGGGCCAACGTCCTGACTTTC. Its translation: CASSQDPPTGIPSGANVLTF.

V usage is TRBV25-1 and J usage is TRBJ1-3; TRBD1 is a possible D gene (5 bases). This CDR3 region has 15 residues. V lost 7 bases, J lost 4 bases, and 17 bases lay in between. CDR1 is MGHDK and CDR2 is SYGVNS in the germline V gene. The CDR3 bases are TGTGCCAGCACCCGATCAGGACAAATCGGAAACACCATATATTTT. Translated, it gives CASTRSGQIGNTIYF.

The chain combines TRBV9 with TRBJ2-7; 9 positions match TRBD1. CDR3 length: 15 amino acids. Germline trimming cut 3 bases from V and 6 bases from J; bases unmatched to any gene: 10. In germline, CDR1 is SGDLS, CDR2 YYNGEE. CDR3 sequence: CASSASQGATLEQYF. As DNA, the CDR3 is TGTGCCAGCAGCGCCTCACAGGGGGCGACCCTCGAGCAGTACTTC.

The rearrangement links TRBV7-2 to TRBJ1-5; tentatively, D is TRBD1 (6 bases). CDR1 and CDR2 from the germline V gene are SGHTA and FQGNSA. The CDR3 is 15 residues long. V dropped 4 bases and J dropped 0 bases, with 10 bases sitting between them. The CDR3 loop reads CASSSTGYSNQPQHF. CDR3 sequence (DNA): TGTGCCAGCAGCTCGACAGGTTATAGCAATCAGCCCCAGCATTTT.

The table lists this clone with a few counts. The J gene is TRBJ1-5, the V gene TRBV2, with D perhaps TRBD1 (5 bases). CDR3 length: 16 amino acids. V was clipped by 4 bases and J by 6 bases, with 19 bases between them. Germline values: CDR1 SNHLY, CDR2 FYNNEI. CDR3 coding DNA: TGTGCCAGCAGTGGGTTGCCCCTCGGGGGGAGTCAGCCCCAGCATTTT. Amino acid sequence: CASSGLPLGGSQPQHF.